This record looks at one T cell receptor beta chain sequence and its context. Its antigen is undetermined. The sample is drawn from a study of cytomegalovirus exposure and HLA in healthy donors. Overall study findings and caveats: While the bulk of TCR sequences proved rare, some public TCRs turned up in many donors. For most subjects, TCR beta sequences were reported to predict HLA-A and HLA-B alleles with accuracy.

Amplification used 60 Vbeta primers and 13 Jbeta primers. Assay used: immunoSEQ multiplex PCR; TCRdb lists only in-frame clones, some missing. The sample carries 75,000 to 100,000 clones, roughly 74% recorded once. The CDR3 runs 15 residues. J lost 1 base, V lost 6 bases, and 8 bases had no gene match. In germline, CDR1 is SGHRS, CDR2 YFSETQ. Source material: PBMCs. This TCR was sampled from a woman aged 65 to 85 in good health and CMV-seropositive. V is TRBV5-1 and J is TRBJ2-7; 9 nucleotides align to TRBD1. Here the CDR3 reads CASKLWDRASYEQYF. The CDR3 DNA is TGCGCCAGCAAACTATGGGACAGGGCATCCTACGAGCAGTACTTC.